The entry below describes one T cell receptor (beta chain). These data originate in a study of blood T cell repertoires in COVID-19. Libraries were prepared by immunoSEQ multiplex PCR; TCRdb keeps only in-frame clonotypes and omits some of them. This sample has 120,000 to 150,000 clones, with 85% to 90% found just once. Trimming cost V 7 bases and J 3 bases; bases outside gene matches: 6. The germline gives CDR1 LGHNT, CDR2 FRNRAP. There are 14 residues in the CDR3. The gene calls are TRBV12-5 and TRBJ1-2; 9 nucleotides align to TRBD1. The TCR comes from a woman aged 55-69 years with active COVID-19. Sequencing was performed on peripheral blood. CDR3 region: CASALGTGYYGYTF. CDR3 DNA sequence: TGTGCTAGTGCATTGGGGACAGGGTACTATGGCTACACCTTC.